The rows below give T cell receptor beta chains drawn from one sample of a study of cytomegalovirus exposure and HLA in healthy donors. TCRdb's copy holds only in-frame clones and misses some; the assay was immunoSEQ multiplex PCR. The sample records 150,000 to 200,000 clones, approximately 9.5% being singletons. The sequenced material came from PBMCs. The origin of the receptors is a woman under 40 in good health and CMV-seropositive. Both conserved end residues are part of each CDR3. The D gene is left open where the match is weak. Clone size is shown for a subset of rows, as once, few, many or a class of expanded clone.

size: few
J: TRBJ2-6
V: TRBV7-9
D: NA
CDR3: CAGPSGANVLTF
DNA: TGTGCCGGCCCATCTGGGGCCAACGTCCTGACTTTC

size: few
J: TRBJ2-3
V: TRBV7-9
D: TRBD2
CDR3: CASSLRASGRTDTQYF
DNA: TGTGCCAGCAGCTTAAGGGCTAGCGGGAGAACAGATACGCAGTATTTT

size: NA
J: TRBJ1-1
V: TRBV7-9
D: TRBD1
CDR3: CASRSGQGRNTEAFF
DNA: TGTGCCAGCAGATCGGGACAGGGCAGGAACACTGAAGCTTTCTTT

size: few
J: TRBJ1-2
V: TRBV30
D: NA
CDR3: CAWISGRGYGYTF
DNA: TGTGCCTGGATTTCCGGGAGGGGCTATGGCTACACCTTC

size: NA
J: TRBJ2-5
V: TRBV6-4
D: TRBD1
CDR3: CARPNLNGDRGVEETQYF
DNA: TGTGCCAGACCCAATCTTAACGGGGACAGGGGAGTTGAAGAGACCCAGTACTTC

size: few
J: TRBJ1-4
V: TRBV4-1
D: NA
CDR3: CASSPRGGDEKLFF
DNA: TGCGCCAGCAGCCCCAGAGGGGGGGATGAAAAACTGTTTTTT

size: few
J: TRBJ2-7
V: TRBV11-1
D: NA
CDR3: CASSYDSLDPYEQYF
DNA: TGTGCCAGCAGCTACGACAGCCTTGACCCCTACGAGCAGTACTTC

size: NA
J: TRBJ1-3
V: TRBV5-1
D: NA
CDR3: CASSLAQSSGNTIYF
DNA: TGCGCCAGCAGCTTGGCACAGTCCTCTGGAAACACCATATATTTT

size: NA
J: TRBJ2-7
V: TRBV5-4
D: TRBD1
CDR3: CASSPQGAYYEQYF
DNA: TGTGCCAGCAGCCCGCAGGGGGCATACTACGAGCAGTACTTC

size: few
J: TRBJ2-1
V: TRBV7-3
D: NA
CDR3: CASSSGGRGNEQFF
DNA: TGTGCCAGCAGCTCAGGCGGTAGGGGCAATGAGCAGTTCTTC

size: few
J: TRBJ1-2
V: TRBV7-2
D: NA
CDR3: CASSLGQNYGYTF
DNA: TGTGCCAGCAGCTTAGGACAGAACTATGGCTACACCTTC

size: few
J: TRBJ2-7
V: TRBV27
D: NA
CDR3: CASSLSIGAYEQYF
DNA: TGTGCCAGCAGTTTATCGATAGGGGCCTACGAGCAGTACTTC

size: few
J: TRBJ1-1
V: TRBV4-2
D: TRBD1
CDR3: CASSQGQGAHEGTEAFF
DNA: TGTGCCAGCAGCCAAGGACAGGGGGCCCATGAGGGGACTGAAGCTTTCTTT

size: NA
J: TRBJ2-1
V: TRBV5-5
D: NA
CDR3: CASSSEVNLYNEQFF
DNA: TGTGCCAGCAGCTCTGAGGTGAATTTATACAATGAGCAGTTCTTC

size: few
J: TRBJ2-1
V: TRBV2
D: NA
CDR3: CASTWSFNEQFF
DNA: TGTGCCAGCACCTGGAGCTTTAATGAGCAGTTCTTC

size: few
J: TRBJ2-2
V: TRBV28
D: TRBD1
CDR3: CASRGWLPLQTGLTGELFF
DNA: TGTGCCAGCAGGGGTTGGTTGCCCCTCCAGACAGGGCTGACCGGGGAGCTGTTTTTT

size: NA
J: TRBJ1-4
V: TRBV5-1
D: TRBD1
CDR3: CASRAGTGVGIEKLFF
DNA: TGCGCCAGCAGGGCCGGGACAGGGGTTGGTATTGAAAAACTGTTTTTT

size: few
J: TRBJ2-7
V: TRBV19
D: NA
CDR3: CASSISEQYF
DNA: TGTGCCAGTAGTATTAGTGAGCAGTACTTC